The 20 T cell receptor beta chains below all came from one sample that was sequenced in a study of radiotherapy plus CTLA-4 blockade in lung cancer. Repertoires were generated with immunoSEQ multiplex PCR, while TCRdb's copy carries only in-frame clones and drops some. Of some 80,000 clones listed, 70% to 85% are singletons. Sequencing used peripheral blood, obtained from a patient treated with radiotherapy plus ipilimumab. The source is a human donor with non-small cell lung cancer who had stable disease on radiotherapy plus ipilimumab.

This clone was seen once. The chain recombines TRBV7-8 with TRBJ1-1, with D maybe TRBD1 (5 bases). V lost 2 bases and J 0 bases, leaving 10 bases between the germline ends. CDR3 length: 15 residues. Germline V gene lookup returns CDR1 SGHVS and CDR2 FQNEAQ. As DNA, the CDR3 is TGTGCCAGCAGCTTAAGGACCAGGGTGAACACTGAAGCTTTCTTT. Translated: CASSLRTRVNTEAFF.

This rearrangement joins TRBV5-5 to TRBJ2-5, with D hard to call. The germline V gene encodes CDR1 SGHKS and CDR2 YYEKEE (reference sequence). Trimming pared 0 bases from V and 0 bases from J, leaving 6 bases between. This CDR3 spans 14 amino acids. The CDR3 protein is CASSLDWYQETQYF. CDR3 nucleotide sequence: TGTGCCAGCAGCTTGGATTGGTACCAAGAGACCCAGTACTTC.

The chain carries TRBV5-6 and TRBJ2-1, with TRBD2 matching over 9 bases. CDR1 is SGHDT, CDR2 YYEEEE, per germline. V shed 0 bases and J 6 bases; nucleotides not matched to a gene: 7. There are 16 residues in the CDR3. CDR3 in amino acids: CASSLDRGRVPNEQFF. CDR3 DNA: TGTGCCAGCAGCTTGGATCGCGGGAGGGTCCCCAATGAGCAGTTCTTC.

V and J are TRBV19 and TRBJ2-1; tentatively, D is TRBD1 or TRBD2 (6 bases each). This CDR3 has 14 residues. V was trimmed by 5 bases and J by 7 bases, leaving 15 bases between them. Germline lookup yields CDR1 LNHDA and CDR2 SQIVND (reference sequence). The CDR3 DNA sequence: TGTGCCAGTAGTCCGGATGGGGGGCTGAATGAGCAGTTCTTC. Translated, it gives CASSPDGGLNEQFF.

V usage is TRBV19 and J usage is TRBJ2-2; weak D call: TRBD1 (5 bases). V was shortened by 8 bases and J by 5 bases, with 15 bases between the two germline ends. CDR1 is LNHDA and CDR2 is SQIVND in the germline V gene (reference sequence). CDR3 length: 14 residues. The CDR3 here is CASDSLLGTGELFF. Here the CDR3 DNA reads TGTGCCAGTGACAGCCTATTAGGGACCGGGGAGCTGTTTTTT. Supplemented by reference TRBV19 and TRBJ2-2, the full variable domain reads DGGITQSPKYLFRKEGQNVTLSCEQNLNHDAMYWYRQDPGQGLRLIYYSQIVNDFQKGDIAEGYSVSREKKESFPLTVTSAQKNPTAFYLCASDSLLGTGELFFGEGSRLTVL.

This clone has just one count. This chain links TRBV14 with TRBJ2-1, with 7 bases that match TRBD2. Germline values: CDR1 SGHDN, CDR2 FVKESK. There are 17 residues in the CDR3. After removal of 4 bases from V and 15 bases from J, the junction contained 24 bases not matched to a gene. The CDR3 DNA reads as TGTGCCAGCAGCCTCGCAAGGGTCGAGCGGGATCCTAAATGGGCGTTCTTC. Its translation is CASSLARVERDPKWAFF.

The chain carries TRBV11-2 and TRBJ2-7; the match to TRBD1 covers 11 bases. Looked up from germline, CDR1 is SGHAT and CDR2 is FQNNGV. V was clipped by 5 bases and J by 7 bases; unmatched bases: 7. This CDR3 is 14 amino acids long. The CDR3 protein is CASSLGQGASEQYF. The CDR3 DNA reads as TGTGCCAGCAGCCTAGGACAGGGGGCGAGTGAGCAGTACTTC.

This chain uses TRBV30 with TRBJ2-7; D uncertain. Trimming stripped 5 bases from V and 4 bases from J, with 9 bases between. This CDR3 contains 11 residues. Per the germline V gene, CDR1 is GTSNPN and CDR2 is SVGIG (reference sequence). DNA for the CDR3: TGTGCCTGGGGAAACTTGTACGAGCAGTACTTC. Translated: CAWGNLYEQYF.

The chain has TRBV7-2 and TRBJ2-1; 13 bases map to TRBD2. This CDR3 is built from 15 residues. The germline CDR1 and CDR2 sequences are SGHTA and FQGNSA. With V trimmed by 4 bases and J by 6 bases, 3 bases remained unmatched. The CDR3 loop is CASSWGLAGPNEQFF. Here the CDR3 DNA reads TGTGCCAGCAGCTGGGGACTAGCGGGGCCCAATGAGCAGTTCTTC.

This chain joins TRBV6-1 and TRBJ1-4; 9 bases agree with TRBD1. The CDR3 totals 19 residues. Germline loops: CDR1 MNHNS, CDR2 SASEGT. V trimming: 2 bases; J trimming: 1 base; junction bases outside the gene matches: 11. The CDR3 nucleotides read TGTGCCAGCAGTGAAAGGCGCGGACAGGGGATAAGAACTAATGAAAAACTGTTTTTT. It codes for CASSERRGQGIRTNEKLFF.

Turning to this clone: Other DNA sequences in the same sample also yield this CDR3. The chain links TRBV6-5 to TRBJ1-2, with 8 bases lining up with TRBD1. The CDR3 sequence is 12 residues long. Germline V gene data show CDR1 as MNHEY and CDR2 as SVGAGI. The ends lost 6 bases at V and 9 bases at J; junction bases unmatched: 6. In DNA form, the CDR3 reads TGTGCCAGCAGCCCCGGACAGGGCCGCTACACCTTC. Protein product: CASSPGQGRYTF.

CDR3 amino acids: CASIFGGVVTEAFF. CDR3 in DNA: TGTGCCAGCATTTTTGGTGGGGTAGTCACTGAAGCTTTCTTT. V is TRBV2 and J is TRBJ1-1; D call uncertain. This CDR3 is built from 14 residues. Germline V gene data show CDR1 as SNHLY and CDR2 as FYNNEI. Trimming cost V 7 bases and J 4 bases, with 16 bases left between them.

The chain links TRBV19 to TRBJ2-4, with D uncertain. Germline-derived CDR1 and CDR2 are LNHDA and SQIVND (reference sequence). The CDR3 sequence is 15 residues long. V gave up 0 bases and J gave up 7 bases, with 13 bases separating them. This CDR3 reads CASSIDQRIKNIQYF. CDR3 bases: TGTGCCAGTAGTATAGATCAGAGGATAAAGAACATTCAGTACTTC.

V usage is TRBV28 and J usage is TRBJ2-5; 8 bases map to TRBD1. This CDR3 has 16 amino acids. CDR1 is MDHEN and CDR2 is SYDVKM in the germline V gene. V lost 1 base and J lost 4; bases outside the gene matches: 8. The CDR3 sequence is CASSLSGQGFIETQYF. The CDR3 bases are TGTGCCAGCAGTTTATCTGGACAGGGTTTCATAGAGACCCAGTACTTC.

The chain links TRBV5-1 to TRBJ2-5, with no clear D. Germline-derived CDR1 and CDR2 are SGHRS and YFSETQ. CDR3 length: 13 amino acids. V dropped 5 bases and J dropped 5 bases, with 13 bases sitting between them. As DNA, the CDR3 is TGCGCCAGCAGTATCGGTTCCCTGGAGACCCAGTACTTC. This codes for CASSIGSLETQYF.

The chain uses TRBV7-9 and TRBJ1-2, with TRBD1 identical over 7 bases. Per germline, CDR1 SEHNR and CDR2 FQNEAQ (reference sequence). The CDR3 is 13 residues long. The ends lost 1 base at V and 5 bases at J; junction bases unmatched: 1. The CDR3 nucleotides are TGTGCCAGCAGCTTAGGACAGGGATATGGCTACACCTTC. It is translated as CASSLGQGYGYTF.

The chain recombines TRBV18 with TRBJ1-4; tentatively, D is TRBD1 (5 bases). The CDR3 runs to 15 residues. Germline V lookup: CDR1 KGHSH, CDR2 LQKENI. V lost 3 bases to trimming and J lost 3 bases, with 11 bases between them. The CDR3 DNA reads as TGTGCCAGCTCACCTCCCGGGGGGTCTAATGAAAAACTGTTTTTT. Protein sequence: CASSPPGGSNEKLFF.

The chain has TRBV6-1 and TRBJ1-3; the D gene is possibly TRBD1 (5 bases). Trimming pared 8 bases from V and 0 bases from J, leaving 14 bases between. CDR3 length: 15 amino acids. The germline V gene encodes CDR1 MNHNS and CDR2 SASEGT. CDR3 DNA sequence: TGTGCCAGCTCTAGGGGCCTATTCTCTGGAAACACCATATATTTT. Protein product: CASSRGLFSGNTIYF.

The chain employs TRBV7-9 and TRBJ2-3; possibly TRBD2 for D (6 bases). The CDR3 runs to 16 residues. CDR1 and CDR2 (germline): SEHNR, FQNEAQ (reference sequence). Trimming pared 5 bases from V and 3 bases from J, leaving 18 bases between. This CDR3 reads CASSPPGAGRTDTQYF. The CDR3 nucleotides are TGTGCCAGCAGCCCCCCAGGTGCGGGAAGGACAGATACGCAGTATTTT.

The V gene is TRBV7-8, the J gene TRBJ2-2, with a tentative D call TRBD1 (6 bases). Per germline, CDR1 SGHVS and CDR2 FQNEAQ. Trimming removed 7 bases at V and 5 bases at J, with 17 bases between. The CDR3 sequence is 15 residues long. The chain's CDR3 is CASKPRGGGTGELFF. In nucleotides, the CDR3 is TGTGCCAGCAAGCCTCGTGGGGGCGGGACCGGGGAGCTGTTTTTT.